The 9 T cell receptor beta chains presented below share a single source sample, sequenced in a study of shared clonotypes between healthy human individuals. TCRdb's copy holds only in-frame clones and misses some; the assay was immunoSEQ multiplex PCR. This sample yields about 1.5 million clones, of which over 95% are seen a single time; roughly 1.2% belongs to the top ten. The material sequenced was naive CD4+ T cells sorted from blood. This sample's subset: CD45RA+ positively selected. Every receptor here comes from a man aged 30-40 years in good health.

This chain joins TRBV5-6 and TRBJ2-7; TRBD1 might be the D (7 bases). The ends were cut back, 4 bases at V and 0 bases at J, with 20 bases in the middle. Germline CDR1 is SGHDT and CDR2 is YYEEEE. The CDR3 sequence is 17 residues long. CDR3 region: CASSGYQGGTFSYEQYF. The CDR3, as DNA: TGTGCCAGCAGCGGTTACCAGGGGGGCACCTTCTCCTACGAGCAGTACTTC.

Concerning this clone itself: Other nucleotide sequences from this sample produce the same CDR3. V is TRBV5-6 and J is TRBJ2-2, with TRBD2 as a possible D gene (5 bases). In germline, CDR1 is SGHDT, CDR2 YYEEEE. CDR3 length: 13 amino acids. The V end was cut by 0 bases, the J end by 5 bases, with 5 bases between. The CDR3 nucleotides read TGTGCCAGCAGCTTGGGGAGGACCGGGGAGCTGTTTTTT. Its translation: CASSLGRTGELFF. The whole variable domain, filled in from reference TRBV5-6 and TRBJ2-2, reads DAGVTQSPTHLIKTRGQQVTLRCSPKSGHDTVSWYQQALGQGPQFIFQYYEEEERQRGNFPDRFSGHQFPNYSSELNVNALLLGDSALYLCASSLGRTGELFFGEGSRLTVL.

As DNA, the CDR3 is TGCAGCGTTGGAGGAGCGGGAGGGTCTTATGAGCAGTTCTTC. It encodes CSVGGAGGSYEQFF. The chain combines TRBV29-1 with TRBJ2-1; 10 bases agree with TRBD2. J gave up 8 bases and V 4 bases, and 8 bases lay outside the gene matches. This CDR3 is built from 14 residues. Germline CDR1 is SQVTM and CDR2 is ANQGSEA.

This clone showed up just once. The chain joins TRBV9 to TRBJ2-1, with a possible D match to TRBD1 (6 bases). Germline CDR1 is SGDLS and CDR2 is YYNGEE. V was pared by 3 bases and J by 12 bases, with 16 bases between. This CDR3 is 13 amino acids long. CDR3 coding DNA: TGTGCCAGCAGCGAATACCCGACAGGTGGGCAGTTCTTC. Its translation is CASSEYPTGGQFF.

The V call is TRBV10-2, the J call TRBJ1-5, with 8 bases lining up with TRBD1. V dropped 3 bases and J dropped 1; count of bases not matched to a gene: 2. The germline V gene has CDR1 WSHSY and CDR2 SAAADI. CDR3 length: 15 amino acids. The CDR3 nucleotides read TGCGCCAGCAGTGACTCAGGGGGCAGCAATCAGCCCCAGCATTTT. Protein sequence: CASSDSGGSNQPQHF.

As to this clone: The same CDR3 arises from other DNA sequences in this sample as well. J is TRBJ2-2 and V is TRBV14; 10 bases are a match to TRBD2. The V gene end was trimmed by 0 bases and the J gene end by 5 bases; junction bases not matched to a gene: 3. The CDR3 runs to 16 residues. Germline loops: CDR1 SGHDN, CDR2 FVKESK. The CDR3 DNA sequence: TGTGCCAGCAGCCAAGAATTAGCGGGAGGAACCGGGGAGCTGTTTTTT. Translated, it gives CASSQELAGGTGELFF.

The V call is TRBV9, the J call TRBJ2-1; D is perhaps TRBD2 (5 bases). The V gene lost 0 bases and the J gene lost 5 bases, with 12 bases spanning the gap. CDR3 size: 15 residues. CDR1 and CDR2 (germline): SGDLS, YYNGEE. CDR3 in DNA: TGTGCCAGCAGCGTAGCGGGGTCCCAAAACAATGAGCAGTTCTTC. It specifies CASSVAGSQNNEQFF.

The chain combines TRBV5-1 with TRBJ1-2; a possible D gene is TRBD1 (6 bases). The V gene lost 0 bases and the J gene lost 8 bases, with 17 bases spanning the gap. CDR3 size: 15 residues. Germline loops: CDR1 SGHRS, CDR2 YFSETQ. The CDR3 sequence: CASSLGQGPEGGYTF. The CDR3 nucleotides read TGCGCCAGCAGCTTGGGCCAGGGGCCGGAGGGCGGCTACACCTTC. Full variable domain (outside the CDR3, taken from reference TRBV5-1 and TRBJ1-2): KAGVTQTPRYLIKTRGQQVTLSCSPISGHRSVSWYQQTPGQGLQFLFEYFSETQRNKGNFPGRFSGRQFSNSRSEMNVSTLELGDSALYLCASSLGQGPEGGYTFGSGTRLTVV.

The V and J genes are TRBV4-3 and TRBJ1-5; the D is unclear. CDR3 length: 14 amino acids. Germline loops: CDR1 LGHNA, CDR2 YSLEER. With 0 bases removed from V and 2 bases from J, the gap between germline ends came to 5 bases. CDR3 residues: CASSQDSGNQPQHF. In DNA form, the CDR3 reads TGCGCCAGCAGCCAAGATAGCGGCAATCAGCCCCAGCATTTT.